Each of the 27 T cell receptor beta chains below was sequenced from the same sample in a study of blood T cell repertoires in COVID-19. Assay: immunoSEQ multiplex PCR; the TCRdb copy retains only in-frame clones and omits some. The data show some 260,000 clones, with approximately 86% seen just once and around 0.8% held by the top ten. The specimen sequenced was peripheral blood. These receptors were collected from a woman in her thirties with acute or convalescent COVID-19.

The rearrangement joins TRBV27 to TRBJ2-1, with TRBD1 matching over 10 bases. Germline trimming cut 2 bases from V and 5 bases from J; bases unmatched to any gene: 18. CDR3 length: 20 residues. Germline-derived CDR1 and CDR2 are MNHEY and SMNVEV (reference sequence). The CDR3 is CASSLMSVDVRQGAHNEQFF. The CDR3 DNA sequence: TGTGCCAGCAGTTTAATGTCGGTAGATGTGAGACAGGGGGCTCACAATGAGCAGTTCTTC.

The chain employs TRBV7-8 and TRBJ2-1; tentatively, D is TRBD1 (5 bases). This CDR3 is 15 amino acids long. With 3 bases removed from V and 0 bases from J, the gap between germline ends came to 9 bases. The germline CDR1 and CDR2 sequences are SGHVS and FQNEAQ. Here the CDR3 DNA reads TGTGCCAGCAGCTTGGGGCGCGACTCCTACAATGAGCAGTTCTTC. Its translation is CASSLGRDSYNEQFF.

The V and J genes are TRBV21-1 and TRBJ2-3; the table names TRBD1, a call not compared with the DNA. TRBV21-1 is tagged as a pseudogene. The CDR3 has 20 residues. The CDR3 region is CASSLKLSLGQGMGADTQYF. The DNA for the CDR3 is TGTGCCAGCAGCCTAAAATTGAGCCTAGGACAGGGGATGGGTGCAGATACGCAGTATTTT.

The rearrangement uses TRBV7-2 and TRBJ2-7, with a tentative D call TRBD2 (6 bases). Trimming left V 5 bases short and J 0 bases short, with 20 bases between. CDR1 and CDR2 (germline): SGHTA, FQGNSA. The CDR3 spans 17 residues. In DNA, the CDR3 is TGTGCCAGCAGCACCAATCTAGCGCCGACCTCCTCCTACGAGCAGTACTTC. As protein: CASSTNLAPTSSYEQYF.

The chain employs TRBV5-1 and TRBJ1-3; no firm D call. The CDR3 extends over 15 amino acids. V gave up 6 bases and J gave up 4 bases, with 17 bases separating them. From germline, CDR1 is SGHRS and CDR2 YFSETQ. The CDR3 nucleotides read TGCGCCAGCAAGGCCGAACCCTACGGGGGAAACACCATATATTTT. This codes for CASKAEPYGGNTIYF.

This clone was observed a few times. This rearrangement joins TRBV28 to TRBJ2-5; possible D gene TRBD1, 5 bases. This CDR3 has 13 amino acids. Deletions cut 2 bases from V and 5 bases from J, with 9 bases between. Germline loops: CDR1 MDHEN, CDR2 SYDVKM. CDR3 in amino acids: CASSLRGTETQYF. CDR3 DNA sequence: TGTGCCAGCAGTTTAAGGGGCACGGAGACCCAGTACTTC.

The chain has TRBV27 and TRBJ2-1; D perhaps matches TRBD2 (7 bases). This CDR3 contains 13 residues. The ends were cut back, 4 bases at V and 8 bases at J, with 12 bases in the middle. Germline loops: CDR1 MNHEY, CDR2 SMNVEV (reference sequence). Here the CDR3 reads CASSSWGGYEQFF. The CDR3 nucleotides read TGTGCCAGCAGTTCGTGGGGGGGCTATGAGCAGTTCTTC.

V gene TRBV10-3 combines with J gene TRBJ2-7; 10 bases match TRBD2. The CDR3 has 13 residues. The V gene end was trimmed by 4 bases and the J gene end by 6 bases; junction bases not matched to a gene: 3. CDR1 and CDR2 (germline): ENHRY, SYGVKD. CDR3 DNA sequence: TGTGCCATCAGTGGGACTAGCGGAGGCGAGCAGTACTTC. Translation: CAISGTSGGEQYF.

DNA for the CDR3: TGTGCCAGCAGCGTATCCAGCGGGAGGGCCAACGCAGATACGCAGTATTTT. It is translated as CASSVSSGRANADTQYF. This chain links TRBV9 with TRBJ2-3, with 10 nucleotides matching TRBD2. Trimming took 1 base from V and 4 from J; bases not matched to a gene: 9. This CDR3 has 17 residues. Per germline, CDR1 SGDLS and CDR2 YYNGEE. Based on the CDR3 plus reference TRBV9 and TRBJ2-3, the full variable domain is DSGVTQTPKHLITATGQRVTLRCSPRSGDLSVYWYQQSLDQGLQFLIQYYNGEERAKGNILERFSAQQFPDLHSELNLSSLELGDSALYFCASSVSSGRANADTQYFGPGTRLTVL.

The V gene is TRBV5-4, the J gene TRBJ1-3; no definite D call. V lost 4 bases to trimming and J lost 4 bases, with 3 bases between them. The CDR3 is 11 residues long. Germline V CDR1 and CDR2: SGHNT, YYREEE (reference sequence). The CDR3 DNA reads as TGTGCCAGCAGCCAGGGAAACACCATATATTTT. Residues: CASSQGNTIYF.

The DNA of the CDR3 is TGTGCCAGCAGTCTCGGGACAGTCTATGGCTACACCTTC. It codes for CASSLGTVYGYTF. The J gene is TRBJ1-2, the V gene TRBV6-5, with 7 bases matching TRBD1. The trim removed 5 bases at V and 4 bases at J, leaving 4 bases unmatched. CDR3 length: 13 amino acids. Germline CDR1 MNHEY, CDR2 SVGAGI.

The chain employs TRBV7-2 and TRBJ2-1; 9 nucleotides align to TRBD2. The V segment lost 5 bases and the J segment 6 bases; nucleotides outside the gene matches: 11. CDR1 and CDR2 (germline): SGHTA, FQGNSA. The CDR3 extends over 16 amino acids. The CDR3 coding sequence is TGTGCCAGCAGCCCGAATTCGGGGCGGGAGGGCAATGAGCAGTTCTTC. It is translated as CASSPNSGREGNEQFF.

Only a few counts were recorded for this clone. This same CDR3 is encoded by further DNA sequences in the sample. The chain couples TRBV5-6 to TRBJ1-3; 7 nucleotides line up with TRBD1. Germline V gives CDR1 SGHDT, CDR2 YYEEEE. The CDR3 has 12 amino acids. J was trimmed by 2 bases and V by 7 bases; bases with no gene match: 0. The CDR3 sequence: CASQGAGNTIYF. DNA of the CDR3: TGTGCCAGCCAGGGGGCTGGAAACACCATATATTTT.

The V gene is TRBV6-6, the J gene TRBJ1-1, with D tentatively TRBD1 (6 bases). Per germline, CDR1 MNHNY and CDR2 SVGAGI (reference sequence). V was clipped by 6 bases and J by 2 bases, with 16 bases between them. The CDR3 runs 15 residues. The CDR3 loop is CASRHREGRNTEAFF. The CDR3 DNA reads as TGTGCCAGCAGACACAGGGAGGGGCGAAACACTGAAGCTTTCTTT.

The CDR3 region is CASRTVASLNQPQHF. CDR3 bases: TGTGCCAGCAGGACTGTGGCGTCCCTCAATCAGCCCCAGCATTTT. The V and J genes are TRBV27 and TRBJ1-5, with no clear D. The CDR3 is made up of 15 amino acids. Per germline, CDR1 MNHEY and CDR2 SMNVEV (reference sequence). V lost 6 bases and J lost 3, with 15 bases in between.

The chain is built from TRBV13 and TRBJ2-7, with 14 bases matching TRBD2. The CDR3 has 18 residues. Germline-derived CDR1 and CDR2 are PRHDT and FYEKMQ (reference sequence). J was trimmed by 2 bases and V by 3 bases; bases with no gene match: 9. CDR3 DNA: TGTGCCAGCAGCTTTCGACTAGCGGGAGGGTTAAATACCTACGAGCAGTACTTC. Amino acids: CASSFRLAGGLNTYEQYF. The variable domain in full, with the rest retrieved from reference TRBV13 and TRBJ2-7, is AAGVIQSPRHLIKEKRETATLKCYPIPRHDTVYWYQQGPGQDPQFLISFYEKMQSDKGSIPDRFSAQQFSDYHSELNMSSLELGDSALYFCASSFRLAGGLNTYEQYFGPGTRLTVT.

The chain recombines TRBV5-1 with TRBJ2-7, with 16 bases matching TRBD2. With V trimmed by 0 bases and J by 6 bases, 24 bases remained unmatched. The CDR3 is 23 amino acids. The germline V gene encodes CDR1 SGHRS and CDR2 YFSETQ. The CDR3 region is CASSLEGQGAGTSGRVKFSEQYF. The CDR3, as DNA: TGCGCCAGCAGCTTGGAGGGACAGGGGGCCGGGACTAGCGGGAGGGTTAAGTTCTCCGAGCAGTACTTC.

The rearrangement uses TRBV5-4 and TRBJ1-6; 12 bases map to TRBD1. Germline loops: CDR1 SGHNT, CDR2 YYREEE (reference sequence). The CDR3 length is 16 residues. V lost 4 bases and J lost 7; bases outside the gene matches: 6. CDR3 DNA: TGTGCCAGCAGCAGGGGGACAGGGGGCACAAATTCACCCCTCCACTTT. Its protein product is CASSRGTGGTNSPLHF. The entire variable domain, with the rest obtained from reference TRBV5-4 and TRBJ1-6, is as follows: ETGVTQSPTHLIKTRGQQVTLRCSSQSGHNTVSWYQQALGQGPQFIFQYYREEENGRGNFPPRFSGLQFPNYSSELNVNALELDDSALYLCASSRGTGGTNSPLHFGNGTRLTVT.

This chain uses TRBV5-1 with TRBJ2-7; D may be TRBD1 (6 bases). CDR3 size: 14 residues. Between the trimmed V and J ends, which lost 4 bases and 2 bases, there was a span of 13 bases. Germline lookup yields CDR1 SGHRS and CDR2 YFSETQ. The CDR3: CASSIDRTAYEQYF. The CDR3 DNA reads TGCGCCAGCAGCATTGACAGGACGGCCTACGAGCAGTACTTC.

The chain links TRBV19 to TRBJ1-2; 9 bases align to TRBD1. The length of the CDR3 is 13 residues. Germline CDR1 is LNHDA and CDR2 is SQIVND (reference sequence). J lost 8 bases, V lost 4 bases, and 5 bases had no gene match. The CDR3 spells CASSTTGGVGYTF. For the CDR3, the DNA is TGTGCCAGTAGTACAACAGGGGGCGTGGGCTACACCTTC. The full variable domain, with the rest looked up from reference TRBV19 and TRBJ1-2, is DGGITQSPKYLFRKEGQNVTLSCEQNLNHDAMYWYRQDPGQGLRLIYYSQIVNDFQKGDIAEGYSVSREKKESFPLTVTSAQKNPTAFYLCASSTTGGVGYTFGSGTRLTVV.

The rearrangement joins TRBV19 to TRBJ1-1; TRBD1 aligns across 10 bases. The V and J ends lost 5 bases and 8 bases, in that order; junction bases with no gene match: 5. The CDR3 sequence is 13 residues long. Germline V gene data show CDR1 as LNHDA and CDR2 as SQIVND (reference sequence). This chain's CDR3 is CASSRQGAVEAFF. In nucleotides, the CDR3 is TGTGCCAGTAGTCGACAGGGGGCCGTAGAAGCTTTCTTT.

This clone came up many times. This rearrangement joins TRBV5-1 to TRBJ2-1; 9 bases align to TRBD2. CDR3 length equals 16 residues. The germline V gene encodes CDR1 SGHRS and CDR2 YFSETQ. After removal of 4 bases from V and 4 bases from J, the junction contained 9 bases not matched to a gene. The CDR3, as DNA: TGCGCCAGCAGCCCCCCGAGACTAGCGGAGTACAATGAGCAGTTCTTC. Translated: CASSPPRLAEYNEQFF.

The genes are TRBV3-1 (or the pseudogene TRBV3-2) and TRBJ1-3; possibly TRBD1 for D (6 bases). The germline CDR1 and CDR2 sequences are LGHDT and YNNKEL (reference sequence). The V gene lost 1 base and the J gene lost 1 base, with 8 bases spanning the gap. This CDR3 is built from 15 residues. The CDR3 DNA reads TGTGCCAGCAGCCAAGTTCAGGGGTCTGGAAACACCATATATTTT. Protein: CASSQVQGSGNTIYF.

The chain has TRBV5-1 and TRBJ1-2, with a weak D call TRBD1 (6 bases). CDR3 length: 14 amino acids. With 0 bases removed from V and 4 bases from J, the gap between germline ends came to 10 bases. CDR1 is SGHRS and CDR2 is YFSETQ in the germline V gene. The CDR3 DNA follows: TGCGCCAGCAGCTTGGCAGGGGCAGGCTATGGCTACACCTTC. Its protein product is CASSLAGAGYGYTF.

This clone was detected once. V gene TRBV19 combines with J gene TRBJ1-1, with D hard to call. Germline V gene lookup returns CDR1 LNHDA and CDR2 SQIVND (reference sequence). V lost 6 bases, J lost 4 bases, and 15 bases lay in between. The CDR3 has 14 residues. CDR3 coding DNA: TGTGCCAGTAGACGGGATAGTGATTCCACTGAAGCTTTCTTT. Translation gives CASRRDSDSTEAFF.

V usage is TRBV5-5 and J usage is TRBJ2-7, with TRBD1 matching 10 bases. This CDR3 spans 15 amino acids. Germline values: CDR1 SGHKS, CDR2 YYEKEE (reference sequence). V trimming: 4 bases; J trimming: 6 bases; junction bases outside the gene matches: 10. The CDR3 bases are TGTGCCAGCAGCATTAGGACAGGGGGTAATGGCGAGCAGTACTTC. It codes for CASSIRTGGNGEQYF. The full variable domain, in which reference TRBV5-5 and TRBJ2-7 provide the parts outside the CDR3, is DAGVTQSPTHLIKTRGQQVTLRCSPISGHKSVSWYQQVLGQGPQFIFQYYEKEERGRGNFPDRFSARQFPNYSSELNVNALLLGDSALYLCASSIRTGGNGEQYFGPGTRLTVT.

The CDR3 sequence: CASRLVTTSKGGPGAQYF. CDR3 bases: TGTGCAAGTCGCTTAGTTACAACTAGCAAAGGAGGGCCTGGCGCGCAGTATTTT. This chain connects TRBV12-2 to TRBJ2-3; no DNA check was done on the table's D call, TRBD2. TRBV12-2 is designated a pseudogene. The CDR3 spans 18 residues.